These 6 T cell receptor beta chains were all obtained from the same sample, sequenced in a study of blood T cell repertoires in COVID-19. Sequenced by immunoSEQ multiplex PCR; TCRdb stores in-frame clones only, minus some. The table shows 150,000 to 180,000 clones, with about nine tenths occurring only once. The sample taken for sequencing was peripheral blood. Every receptor here comes from a woman in her sixties or seventies with acute or convalescent COVID-19.

The rearrangement links TRBV6-2 or TRBV6-3 to TRBJ1-2, with D unresolved. Trimming shortened V by 2 bases and J by 7 bases, and 2 bases separated the two germline ends. Germline V gene data show CDR1 as MNHEY and CDR2 as SVGEGT. The CDR3 runs to 10 residues. The DNA for the CDR3 is TGTGCCAGCAGTTACCGTGGCTACACCTTC. Translation gives CASSYRGYTF.

The rearrangement links TRBV14 to TRBJ1-5, with D perhaps TRBD1 (6 bases). Germline V gene sequence: CDR1 SGHDN, CDR2 FVKESK. The CDR3 covers 13 residues. Between the trimmed V and J ends, which lost 6 bases and 4 bases, there was a span of 10 bases. This chain's CDR3 is CASRRTGNQPQHF. The CDR3 DNA is TGTGCCAGCAGAAGAACAGGGAATCAGCCCCAGCATTTT.

This chain uses TRBV27 with TRBJ2-3, with 10 bases identical to TRBD2. The CDR3 is made up of 14 amino acids. Germline trimming cut 8 bases from V and 6 bases from J; bases unmatched to any gene: 8. Germline V CDR1 and CDR2: MNHEY, SMNVEV (reference sequence). The CDR3 sequence: CASGFSGGSDTQYF. Here the CDR3 DNA reads TGTGCCAGCGGCTTTAGCGGGGGGTCGGATACGCAGTATTTT.

The chain couples TRBV5-4 to TRBJ2-7, with TRBD2 matching over 8 bases. This CDR3 contains 16 residues. Germline V gene sequence: CDR1 SGHNT, CDR2 YYREEE (reference sequence). Unmatched junction bases numbered 11, after V lost 0 bases and J lost 6 bases. In DNA form, the CDR3 reads TGTGCCAGCAGCTTGGGTAGCGGGGCGAAGGGGAGCGAGCAGTACTTC. This sequence encodes CASSLGSGAKGSEQYF.

The chain joins TRBV24-1 to TRBJ2-3, with a possible D match to TRBD2 (7 bases). The CDR3 is 13 amino acids. CDR1 is KGHDR, CDR2 SFDVKD, per germline. V was shortened by 9 bases and J by 4 bases, with 13 bases between the two germline ends. The DNA for the CDR3 is TGTGCCACCGCCCGGGGGGCGGCAGATACGCAGTATTTT. Amino acid sequence: CATARGAADTQYF.

V is TRBV4-1 and J is TRBJ2-6, with 10 bases lining up with TRBD2. Trimming removed 1 base from V and 1 base from J; junction bases left unmatched: 10. Germline values: CDR1 MGHRA, CDR2 YSYEKL. This CDR3 is built from 20 residues. The DNA of the CDR3 is TGCGCCAGCAGCCAAGTCTATGTAGCGGGGGGTGTGTCTGGGGCCAACGTCCTGACTTTC. This encodes CASSQVYVAGGVSGANVLTF.